This record concerns one T cell receptor (beta chain) sequence. Per the germline V gene, CDR1 is LGHDT and CDR2 is YNNKEL (reference sequence). The CDR3 extends over 14 amino acids. V was pared by 5 bases and J by 3 bases, with 13 bases between. The data belong to a study of blood T cell repertoires in COVID-19. The overall study: Sources were T cells, B-cell-depleted T cells, or PBMCs; the material itself was cDNA or gDNA.

In the original workflow: Amplifying reference gene primers gave estimates of nucleated cell counts. Sequencing used immunoSEQ multiplex PCR; TCRdb keeps in-frame clones, though not all of them. The D gene and trimming were derived from the DNA, and the V and J assignments and clone size from that table. Seen here are 150,000 to 200,000 clones, 84% observed once, and the top ten hold more than 5.5%. Sequenced material: peripheral blood. The source of this sequence is a human donor in a cohort sampled during active COVID-19. The chain links TRBV3-1 (or the pseudogene TRBV3-2) to TRBJ1-2; perhaps TRBD1 as D (6 bases). The CDR3 spells CASSIPGQDYGYTF. CDR3 bases: TGTGCCAGCAGCATACCGGGACAAGACTATGGCTACACCTTC.